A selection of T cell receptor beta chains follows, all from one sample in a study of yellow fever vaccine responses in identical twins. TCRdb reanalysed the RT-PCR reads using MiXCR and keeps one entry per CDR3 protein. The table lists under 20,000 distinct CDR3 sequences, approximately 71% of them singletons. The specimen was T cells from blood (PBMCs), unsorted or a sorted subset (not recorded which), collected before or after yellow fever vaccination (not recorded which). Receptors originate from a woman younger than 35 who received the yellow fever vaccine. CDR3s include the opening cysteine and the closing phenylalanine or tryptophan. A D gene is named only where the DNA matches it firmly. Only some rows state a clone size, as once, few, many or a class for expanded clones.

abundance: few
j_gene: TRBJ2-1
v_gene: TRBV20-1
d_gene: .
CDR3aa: CSAIPGVNEQFF
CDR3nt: TGCAGTGCTATACCAGGGGTTAACGAGCAGTTCTTC

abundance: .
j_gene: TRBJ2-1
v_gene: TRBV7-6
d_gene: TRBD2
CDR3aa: CASSPGLAGGTNEQFF
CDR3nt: TGTGCCAGCAGCCCGGGACTAGCGGGAGGAACCAATGAGCAGTTCTTC

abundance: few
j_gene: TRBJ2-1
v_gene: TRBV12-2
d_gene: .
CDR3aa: CASRLRIRGTGRNEQFF
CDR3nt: TGTGCAAGTCGCTTACGGATCCGGGGGACAGGGAGGAATGAGCAGTTCTTC

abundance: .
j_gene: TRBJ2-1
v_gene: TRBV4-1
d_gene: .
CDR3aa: CASSHLDLLVYGEQFF
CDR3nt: TGCGCCAGCAGCCACCTGGACTTGTTGGTGTATGGTGAGCAGTTCTTC

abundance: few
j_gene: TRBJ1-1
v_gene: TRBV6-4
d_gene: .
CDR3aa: CASSSKETNTEAFF
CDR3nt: TGTGCCAGCAGTAGCAAAGAAACTAACACTGAAGCTTTCTTT

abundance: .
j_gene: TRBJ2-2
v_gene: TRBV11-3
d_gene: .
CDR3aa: CASSLGQITGELFF
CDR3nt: TGTGCCAGCAGCTTAGGCCAAATTACCGGGGAGCTGTTTTTT

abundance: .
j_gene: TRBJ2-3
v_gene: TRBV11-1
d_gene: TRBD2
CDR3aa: CASSPYSGRTDTQYF
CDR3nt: TGTGCCAGCAGCCCCTATAGCGGGAGAACAGATACGCAGTATTTT

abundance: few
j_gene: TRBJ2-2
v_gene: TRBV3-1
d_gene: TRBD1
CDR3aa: CASSRGQGWTGELFF
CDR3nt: TGTGCCAGCAGCCGAGGACAGGGGTGGACCGGGGAGCTGTTTTTT

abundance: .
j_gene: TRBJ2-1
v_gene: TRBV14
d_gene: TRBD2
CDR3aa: CASSPLVGGRAKQFF
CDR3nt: TGTGCCAGCAGCCCACTCGTAGGCGGGAGGGCCAAGCAGTTCTTC

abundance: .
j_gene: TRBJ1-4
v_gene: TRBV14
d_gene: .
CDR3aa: CASSPDSVNEKLFF
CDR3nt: TGTGCCAGCAGCCCAGACAGCGTAAATGAAAAACTGTTTTTT

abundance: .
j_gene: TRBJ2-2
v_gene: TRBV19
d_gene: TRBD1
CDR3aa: CASSTGQGAYTGELFF
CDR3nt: TGTGCCAGTAGTACCGGACAGGGGGCATACACCGGGGAGCTGTTTTTT